This T cell receptor (beta chain) was observed in a study of T cell responses to AZD1222 COVID-19 vaccine. Assay: immunoSEQ multiplex PCR; the TCRdb copy retains only in-frame clones and omits some. The sample has some 120,000 clones, about 86% seen once. Trimming took 4 bases from V and 2 from J; bases not matched to a gene: 11. The V gene's germline CDR1 is LNHDA and CDR2 SQIVND (reference sequence). CDR3 length equals 16 residues. The sequences come from peripheral blood, collected on day 0 of AZD1222 vaccination. This sequence was found in an adult in good health. This chain connects TRBV19 to TRBJ2-7; 7 bases align to TRBD2. CDR3 in DNA: TGTGCCAGTAGTAGCGGGGGACGAAAGGCCCCCTACGAGCAGTACTTC. Its translation: CASSSGGRKAPYEQYF.